These 18 T cell receptor beta chains came from one sample sequenced in a study of cytomegalovirus exposure and HLA in healthy donors. In the PCR, 60 Vbeta and 13 Jbeta primers were used. Some clones are missing from TCRdb's copy, which holds only in-frame ones; the method was immunoSEQ multiplex PCR. The table has 33,000 or so clones, less than 85% seen once. Sequencing input: PBMCs. All receptors come from a woman aged 25 to 39 in good health and CMV-seropositive.

The rearrangement joins TRBV28 to TRBJ2-7; 11 bases agree with TRBD2. Trimming took 5 bases from V and 4 from J; bases not matched to a gene: 7. The CDR3 consists of 15 residues. Germline V lookup: CDR1 MDHEN, CDR2 SYDVKM. CDR3 sequence reads: CASSTSGLADYEQYF. The CDR3 nucleotides are TGTGCCAGCAGTACCTCGGGACTAGCGGATTACGAGCAGTACTTC.

The chain links TRBV30 to TRBJ1-3; D perhaps matches TRBD1 (6 bases). V dropped 3 bases and J dropped 0 bases, with 9 bases sitting between them. Germline CDR1 is GTSNPN and CDR2 is SVGIG (reference sequence). This CDR3 contains 14 residues. The CDR3, as DNA: TGTGCCTGGAGCCCGGACAGCTCTGGAAACACCATATATTTT. Residues: CAWSPDSSGNTIYF.

This chain links TRBV15 with TRBJ1-5, with D possibly being TRBD1 (5 bases). V lost 4 bases and J lost 4, with 11 bases in between. The germline gives CDR1 LNHNV, CDR2 YYDKDF (reference sequence). The CDR3 is 14 amino acids. The CDR3, as DNA: TGTGCCACCAGCATTCGGGCAGGGAATCAGCCCCAGCATTTT. This translates into CATSIRAGNQPQHF.

V is TRBV25-1 and J is TRBJ1-3; D remains unclear. The germline CDR1 and CDR2 sequences are MGHDK and SYGVNS. The CDR3 extends over 16 amino acids. Trimming removed 1 base from V and 4 bases from J, with 14 bases in between. The CDR3 protein is CASSESRGRSGNTIYF. CDR3 nucleotides: TGTGCCAGCAGTGAATCTAGAGGCAGATCAGGAAACACCATATATTTT.

The rearrangement uses TRBV28 and TRBJ2-7; TRBD2 matches 13 bases. Germline CDR1 and CDR2: MDHEN and SYDVKM. The V segment lost 5 bases and the J segment 10 bases; nucleotides outside the gene matches: 5. The length of the CDR3 is 13 residues. CDR3 coding DNA: TGTGCCAGCAGTCCTGGGACTAGCGGGATCCAGTACTTC. Protein: CASSPGTSGIQYF.

This clone has a handful of counts. This chain links TRBV11-3 with TRBJ2-1; TRBD2 agrees at 10 bases. V lost 0 bases and J lost 6; bases outside the gene matches: 11. The CDR3 extends over 18 amino acids. Germline V gene data show CDR1 as SGHNT and CDR2 as YENEEA. The CDR3 region is CASSLDQGGTSARNEQFF. CDR3 coding DNA: TGTGCCAGCAGCTTAGATCAAGGGGGGACTAGCGCACGCAATGAGCAGTTCTTC.

V and J are TRBV2 and TRBJ1-4; 7 nucleotides line up with TRBD1. V lost 2 bases, J lost 4 bases, and 4 bases stayed unmatched. There are 15 residues in the CDR3. From germline, CDR1 is SNHLY and CDR2 FYNNEI. The CDR3, as DNA: TGTGCCAGCAGTGAAAGGGGACAGAGTAATGAAAAACTGTTTTTT. This translates into CASSERGQSNEKLFF.

The chain uses TRBV10-2 and TRBJ1-2; the match to TRBD1 covers 12 bases. J gave up 6 bases and V 1 base, and 6 bases lay outside the gene matches. The CDR3 consists of 16 residues. Germline V gives CDR1 WSHSY, CDR2 SAAADI. The CDR3 nucleotides read TGCGCCAGCAGTGAGTATCCCGGGACAGGGGGCCATGGCTACACCTTC. As protein: CASSEYPGTGGHGYTF.

The chain uses TRBV18 and TRBJ2-3, with D possibly TRBD2 on 5 matching bases. Trimming cost V 6 bases and J 1 base, with 11 bases left between them. The germline V gene has CDR1 KGHSH and CDR2 LQKENI. The CDR3 spans 14 residues. The CDR3 region is CASSQTGGTDTQYF. The CDR3, as DNA: TGTGCCAGCTCCCAAACCGGGGGCACAGATACGCAGTATTTT.

The chain is built from TRBV27 and TRBJ1-4; 9 nucleotides match TRBD1. Germline assignment: CDR1 MNHEY and CDR2 SMNVEV (reference sequence). Losses at the gene ends were 6 bases for V and 8 bases for J; bases not matched to a gene: 7. The CDR3 is 14 residues long. Here the CDR3 DNA reads TGTGCCAGCAGGAGACAGGGGGAGGGAGAAAAACTGTTTTTT. It yields the protein CASRRQGEGEKLFF.

V gene TRBV19 combines with J gene TRBJ1-1, with D uncertain. Looked up from germline, CDR1 is LNHDA and CDR2 is SQIVND (reference sequence). V gave up 3 bases and J gave up 6 bases, with 14 bases separating them. The CDR3 runs 14 residues. For the CDR3, the DNA is TGTGCCAGTAGTATCTTAGGGAGGACGTCTGAAGCTTTCTTT. It codes for CASSILGRTSEAFF.

This clone was counted a few times. The CDR3 DNA reads as TGTGCCAGCAGCGAAGCTGTGGGCGACTATGGCTACACCTTC. Its translation: CASSEAVGDYGYTF. The chain couples TRBV5-4 to TRBJ1-2; D is ambiguous. V dropped 4 bases and J dropped 3 bases, with 13 bases sitting between them. The CDR3 has 14 residues. Germline V CDR1 and CDR2: SGHNT, YYREEE (reference sequence).

This chain connects TRBV18 to TRBJ1-5, with 7 bases that match TRBD1. CDR1 is KGHSH and CDR2 is LQKENI in the germline V gene. V was clipped by 5 bases and J by 3 bases; unmatched bases: 7. This CDR3 contains 15 residues. CDR3 residues: CASSAGTVNNQPQHF. In DNA, the CDR3 is TGTGCCAGCTCAGCGGGGACAGTCAACAATCAGCCCCAGCATTTT. Filled out from reference TRBV18 and TRBJ1-5, the complete variable domain reads NAGVMQNPRHLVRRRGQEARLRCSPMKGHSHVYWYRQLPEEGLKFMVYLQKENIIDESGMPKERFSAEFPKEGPSILRIQQVVRGDSAAYFCASSAGTVNNQPQHFGDGTRLSIL.

This chain joins TRBV7-6 and TRBJ2-2; TRBD1 might be the D (5 bases). Germline CDR1 and CDR2: SGHVS and FNYEAQ. There are 13 residues in the CDR3. V was cut by 5 bases and J by 5 bases, with 9 bases left in between. CDR3 region: CASSPGLTGELFF. The CDR3 DNA reads as TGTGCCAGCAGCCCAGGGTTAACCGGGGAGCTGTTTTTT.

J is TRBJ1-4 and V is TRBV27; D is unresolved. With 6 bases removed from V and 2 bases from J, the gap between germline ends came to 10 bases. CDR1 and CDR2 (germline): MNHEY, SMNVEV (reference sequence). The CDR3 covers 14 residues. CDR3 protein: CASSPRTTNEKLFF. CDR3 in DNA: TGTGCCAGCAGCCCCAGAACGACTAATGAAAAACTGTTTTTT.

This chain's CDR3 is CASSPPEGGTQYF. CDR3 DNA: TGTGCCAGCAGCCCCCCTGAGGGCGGGACCCAGTACTTC. The rearrangement uses TRBV6-6 and TRBJ2-5, with TRBD2 as a possible D gene (5 bases). The CDR3 sequence is 13 residues long. V shed 6 bases and J shed 7 bases, with 15 bases lying between them. Germline assignment: CDR1 MNHNY and CDR2 SVGAGI (reference sequence).

The CDR3 DNA follows: TGTGCCAGCAGTTTGCGTATGGCGGGAGGGCTCTACGAGCAGTACTTC. As protein: CASSLRMAGGLYEQYF. This sequence joins TRBV28 and TRBJ2-7, with 9 bases matching TRBD2. The CDR3 loop spans 16 amino acids. The germline CDR1 and CDR2 sequences are MDHEN and SYDVKM. V lost 3 bases and J lost 3; bases outside the gene matches: 9. The entire variable domain, with the rest obtained from reference TRBV28 and TRBJ2-7, is as follows: DVKVTQSSRYLVKRTGEKVFLECVQDMDHENMFWYRQDPGLGLRLIYFSYDVKMKEKGDIPEGYSVSREKKERFSLILESASTNQTSMYLCASSLRMAGGLYEQYFGPGTRLTVT.

The CDR3 is CASSFGIQNSPLHF. The CDR3 DNA is TGTGCCAGCAGTTTCGGGATTCAAAATTCACCCCTCCACTTT. The rearrangement joins TRBV6-5 to TRBJ1-6; D remains ambiguous. Germline CDR1 is MNHEY and CDR2 is SVGAGI. V was cut by 4 bases and J by 7 bases, with 11 bases left in between. This CDR3 is built from 14 residues.